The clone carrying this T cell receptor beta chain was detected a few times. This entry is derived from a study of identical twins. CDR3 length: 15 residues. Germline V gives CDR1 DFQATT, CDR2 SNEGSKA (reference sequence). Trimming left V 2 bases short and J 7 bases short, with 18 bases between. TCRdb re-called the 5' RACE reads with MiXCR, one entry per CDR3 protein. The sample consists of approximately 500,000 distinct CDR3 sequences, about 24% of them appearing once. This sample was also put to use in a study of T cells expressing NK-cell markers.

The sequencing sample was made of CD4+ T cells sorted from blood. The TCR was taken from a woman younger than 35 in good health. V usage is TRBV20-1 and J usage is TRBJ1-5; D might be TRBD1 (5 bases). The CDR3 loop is CSARQSGPQWQPQHF. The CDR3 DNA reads TGCAGTGCTAGACAATCGGGACCCCAGTGGCAGCCCCAGCATTTT.